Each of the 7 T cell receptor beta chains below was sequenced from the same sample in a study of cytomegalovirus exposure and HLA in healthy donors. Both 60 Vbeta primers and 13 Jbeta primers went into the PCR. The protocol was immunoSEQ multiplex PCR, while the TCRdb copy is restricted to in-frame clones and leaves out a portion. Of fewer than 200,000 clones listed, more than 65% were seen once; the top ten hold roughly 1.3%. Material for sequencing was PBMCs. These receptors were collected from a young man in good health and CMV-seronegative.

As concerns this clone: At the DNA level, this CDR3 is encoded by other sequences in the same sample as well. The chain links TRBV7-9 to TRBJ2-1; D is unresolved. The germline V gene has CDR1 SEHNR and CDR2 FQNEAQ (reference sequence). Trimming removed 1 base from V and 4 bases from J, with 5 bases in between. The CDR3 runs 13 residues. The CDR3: CASSLVQYNEQFF. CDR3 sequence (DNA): TGTGCCAGCAGCTTAGTACAATACAATGAGCAGTTCTTC.

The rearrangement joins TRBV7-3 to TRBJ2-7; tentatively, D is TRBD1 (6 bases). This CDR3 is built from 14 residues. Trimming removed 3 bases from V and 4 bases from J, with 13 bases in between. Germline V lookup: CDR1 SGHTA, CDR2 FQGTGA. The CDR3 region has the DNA TGTGCCAGCAGCTTGGGTCAGGGGTTTTACGAGCAGTACTTC. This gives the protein CASSLGQGFYEQYF.

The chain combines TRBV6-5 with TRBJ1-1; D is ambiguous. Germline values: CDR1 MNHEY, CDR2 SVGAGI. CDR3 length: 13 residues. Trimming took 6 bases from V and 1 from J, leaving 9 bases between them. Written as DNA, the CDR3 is TGTGCCAGCAGCGATCACACGAACACTGAAGCTTTCTTT. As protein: CASSDHTNTEAFF.

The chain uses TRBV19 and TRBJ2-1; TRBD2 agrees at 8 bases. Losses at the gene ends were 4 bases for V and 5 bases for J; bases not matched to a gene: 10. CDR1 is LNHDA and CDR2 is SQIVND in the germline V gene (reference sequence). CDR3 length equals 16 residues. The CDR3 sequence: CASSRRRGLGHNEQFF. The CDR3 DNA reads TGTGCCAGTAGTAGACGCAGGGGACTAGGACACAATGAGCAGTTCTTC.

CDR3: CASRRQGAGYGYTF. CDR3 sequence (DNA): TGTGCCAGCAGAAGACAGGGGGCGGGCTATGGCTACACCTTC. V is TRBV6-5 and J is TRBJ1-2; TRBD1 agrees at 10 bases. The germline V gene encodes CDR1 MNHEY and CDR2 SVGAGI. CDR3 length equals 14 residues. The J segment lost 4 bases and the V segment lost 6 bases, leaving 5 bases of the junction unmatched.

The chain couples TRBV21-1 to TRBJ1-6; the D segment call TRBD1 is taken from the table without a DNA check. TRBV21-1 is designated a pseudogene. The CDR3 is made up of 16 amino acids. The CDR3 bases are TGTGCCAGCAGCAAACCCCACAGGACAGTTAATTCACCCCTCCACTTT. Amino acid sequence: CASSKPHRTVNSPLHF.

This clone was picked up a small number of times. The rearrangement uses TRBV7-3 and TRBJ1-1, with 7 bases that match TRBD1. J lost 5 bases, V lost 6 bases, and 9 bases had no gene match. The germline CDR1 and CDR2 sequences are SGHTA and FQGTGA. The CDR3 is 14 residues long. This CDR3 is CASSPTGERTEAFF. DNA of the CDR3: TGTGCCAGCAGTCCCACAGGGGAACGGACTGAAGCTTTCTTT.